Listed below are T cell receptor beta chains from one sample, sequenced in a study of blood T cell repertoires in COVID-19. Assay used: immunoSEQ multiplex PCR; TCRdb lists only in-frame clones, some missing. The sample has some 90,000 clones; approximately 88% are singletons. Sequenced: peripheral blood. These receptor sequences come from a man in his forties or fifties with COVID-19, enrolled during active disease. CDR3s include the opening cysteine and the closing phenylalanine or tryptophan. Each record gives: clone size, D gene, CDR3 length, V gene, CDR3 protein. The D gene is left open where the match is weak. Only some rows state a clone size, as once, few, many or a class for expanded clones.

. | TRBD1 | 15 | TRBV24-1 | CATSDPTGVEKTQYF
once | . | 15 | TRBV9 | CASTLLGRRADTQYF
. | . | 15 | TRBV19 | CASSIPVKGGYGYTF
once | TRBD1 | 13 | TRBV27 | CASGPTGGFGYTF
. | TRBD1 | 15 | TRBV29-1 | CSVKAWTGTNQPQHF
few | . | 13 | TRBV28 | CASSLYEVQPQHF
. | TRBD1 | 11 | TRBV6-5 | CASTRTGGYTF
. | TRBD1 | 12 | TRBV29-1 | CSAERGQETQYF
. | TRBD1 | 14 | TRBV5-1 | CASSVGTGVEKLFF
. | TRBD1 | 16 | TRBV5-1 | CASSPQGVSRNTEAFF
. | . | 16 | TRBV7-2 | CASSLSPPGVYETQYF
. | . | 15 | TRBV7-9 | CASGNYRAGSYEQYF
. | TRBD2 | 14 | TRBV7-8 | CASSLREGLHEQYF
. | TRBD1 | 18 | TRBV27 | CASTLWGTGRGSGSPLHF
few | . | 13 | TRBV20-1 | CSASGGLWSEAFF
. | . | 11 | TRBV18 | CASSTLTEAFF
. | TRBD1 | 13 | TRBV7-2 | CASSSRQGGEAFF
. | . | 12 | TRBV11-2 | CASSPVTSFGYF
. | . | 13 | TRBV2 | CASSMPQRGGYTF
. | TRBD1 | 14 | TRBV18 | CASSRGTGKQTQYF
. | . | 11 | TRBV20-1 | CSADAGNGYTF
. | . | 15 | TRBV4-3 | CASSQDRTGLSPLHF
. | TRBD1 | 18 | TRBV19 | CASSNPGQGATRNQPQHF
. | . | 15 | TRBV9 | CASSVEYSGSYEQYF
few | . | 14 | TRBV4-1 | CASSQTGKPNEQFF
. | TRBD1 | 15 | TRBV5-1 | CASSDGTGTYYGYTF
. | . | 17 | TRBV2 | CASTKNILASGANVLTF
. | . | 17 | TRBV6-1 | CASSEALGSAGFREQFF
. | . | 12 | TRBV18 | CASSPRLGELFF
. | TRBD2 | 15 | TRBV7-8 | CASSFGGGASNEQFF
. | TRBD1 | 13 | TRBV29-1 | CSAGTGFSYEQYF
. | . | 14 | TRBV18 | CASSPPTGLNEQFF
once | TRBD2 | 16 | TRBV27 | CASRLGSGASYNEQFF
. | . | 17 | TRBV11-2 | CASSATGVGSYWEKLFF
once | TRBD1 | 17 | TRBV4-3 | CASSQVPFTGENTEAFF
. | . | 14 | TRBV3-1/TRBV3-2 | CASSQETGLAEAFF
. | . | 18 | TRBV25-1 | CASSEENQGWYGNQPQHF
. | . | 13 | TRBV12-3/TRBV12-4 | CASKTGRDQPQHF
. | TRBD1 | 14 | TRBV7-2 | CASSFQGGNTEAFF
few | . | 15 | TRBV19 | CASSIMGTSNEKLFF
. | TRBD2 | 17 | TRBV18 | CASSGTSGGMNTGELFF
. | . | 16 | TRBV4-3 | CASSQDRPVEVDEQFF
few | . | 14 | TRBV5-5 | CASSVGLLTNEQFF
. | TRBD2 | 17 | TRBV15 | CATRDSAGGNKYNEQFF
. | . | 13 | TRBV5-1 | CASSSRSYNEQFF